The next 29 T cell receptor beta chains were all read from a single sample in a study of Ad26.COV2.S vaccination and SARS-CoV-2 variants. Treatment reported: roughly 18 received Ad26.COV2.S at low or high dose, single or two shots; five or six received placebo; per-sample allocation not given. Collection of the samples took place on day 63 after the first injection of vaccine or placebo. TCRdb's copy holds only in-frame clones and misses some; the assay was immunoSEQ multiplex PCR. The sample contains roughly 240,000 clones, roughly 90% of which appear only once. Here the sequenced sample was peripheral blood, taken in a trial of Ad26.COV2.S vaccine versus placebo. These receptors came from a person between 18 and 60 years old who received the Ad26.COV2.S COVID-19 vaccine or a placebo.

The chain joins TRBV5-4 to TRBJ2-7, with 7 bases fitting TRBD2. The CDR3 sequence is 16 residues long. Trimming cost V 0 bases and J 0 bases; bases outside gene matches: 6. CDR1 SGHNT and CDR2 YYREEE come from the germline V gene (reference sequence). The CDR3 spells CASSLAGGGPSYEQYF. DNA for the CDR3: TGTGCCAGCAGCTTGGCCGGGGGAGGGCCCTCCTACGAGCAGTACTTC.

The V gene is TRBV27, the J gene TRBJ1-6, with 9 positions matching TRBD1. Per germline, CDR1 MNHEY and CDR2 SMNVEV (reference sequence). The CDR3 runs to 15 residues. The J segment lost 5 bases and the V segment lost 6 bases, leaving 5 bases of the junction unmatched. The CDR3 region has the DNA TGTGCCAGCAGAGAACAGGGGGCAGATAATTCACCCCTCCACTTT. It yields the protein CASREQGADNSPLHF.

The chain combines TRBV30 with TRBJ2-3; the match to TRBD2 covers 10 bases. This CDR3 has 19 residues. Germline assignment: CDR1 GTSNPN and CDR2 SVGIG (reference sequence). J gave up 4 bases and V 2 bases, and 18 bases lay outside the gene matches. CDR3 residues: CAWSPNEPGLARPADTQYF. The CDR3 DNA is TGTGCCTGGAGTCCAAACGAACCGGGACTAGCGAGACCCGCAGATACGCAGTATTTT.

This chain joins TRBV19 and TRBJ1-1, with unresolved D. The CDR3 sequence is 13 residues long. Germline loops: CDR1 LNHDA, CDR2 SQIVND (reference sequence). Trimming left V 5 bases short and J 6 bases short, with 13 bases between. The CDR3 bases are TGTGCCAGTAGTCCCCGGGCGGGCGCTGAAGCTTTCTTT. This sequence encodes CASSPRAGAEAFF.

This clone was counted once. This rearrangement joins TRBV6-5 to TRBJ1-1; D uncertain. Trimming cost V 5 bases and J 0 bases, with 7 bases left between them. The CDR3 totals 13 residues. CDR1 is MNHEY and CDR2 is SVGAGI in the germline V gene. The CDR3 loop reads CASSLQVNTEAFF. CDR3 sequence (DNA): TGTGCCAGCAGTCTCCAGGTGAACACTGAAGCTTTCTTT.

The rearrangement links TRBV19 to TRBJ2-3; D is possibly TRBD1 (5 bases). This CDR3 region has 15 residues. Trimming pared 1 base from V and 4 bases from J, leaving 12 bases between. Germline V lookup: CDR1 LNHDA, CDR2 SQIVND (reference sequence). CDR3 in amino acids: CASSIGLGVPDTQYF. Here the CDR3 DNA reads TGTGCCAGTAGTATAGGATTAGGGGTACCAGATACGCAGTATTTT.

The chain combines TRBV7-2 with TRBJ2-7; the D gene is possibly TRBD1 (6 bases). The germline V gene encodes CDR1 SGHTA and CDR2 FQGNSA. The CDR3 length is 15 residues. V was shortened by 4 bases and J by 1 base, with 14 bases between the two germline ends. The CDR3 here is CASSSETGSSYEQYF. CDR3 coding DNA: TGTGCCAGCAGCTCAGAGACAGGCTCTTCCTACGAGCAGTACTTC.

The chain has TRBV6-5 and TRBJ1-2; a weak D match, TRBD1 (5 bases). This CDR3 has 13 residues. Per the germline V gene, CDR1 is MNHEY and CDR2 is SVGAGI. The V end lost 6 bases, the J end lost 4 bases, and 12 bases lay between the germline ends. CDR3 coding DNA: TGTGCCAGCAGCCGGGGGGGGTCCTATGGCTACACCTTC. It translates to CASSRGGSYGYTF.

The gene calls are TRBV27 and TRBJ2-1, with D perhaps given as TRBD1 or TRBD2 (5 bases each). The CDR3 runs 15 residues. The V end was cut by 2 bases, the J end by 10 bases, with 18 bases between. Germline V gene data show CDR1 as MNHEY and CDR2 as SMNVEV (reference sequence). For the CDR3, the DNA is TGTGCCAGCAGTTTAAACTGGGGGATACCGGGAGAGCAGTTCTTC. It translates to CASSLNWGIPGEQFF.

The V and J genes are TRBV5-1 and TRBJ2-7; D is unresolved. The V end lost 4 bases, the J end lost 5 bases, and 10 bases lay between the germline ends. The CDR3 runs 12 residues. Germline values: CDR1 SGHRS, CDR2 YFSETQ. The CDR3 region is CASSPDRDEQYF. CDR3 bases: TGCGCCAGCAGCCCTGACCGAGACGAGCAGTACTTC.

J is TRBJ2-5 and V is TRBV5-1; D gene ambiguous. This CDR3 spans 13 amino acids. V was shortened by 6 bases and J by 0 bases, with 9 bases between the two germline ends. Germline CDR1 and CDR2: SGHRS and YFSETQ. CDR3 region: CASTSSYQETQYF. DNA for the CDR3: TGCGCCAGCACCAGTTCGTACCAAGAGACCCAGTACTTC.

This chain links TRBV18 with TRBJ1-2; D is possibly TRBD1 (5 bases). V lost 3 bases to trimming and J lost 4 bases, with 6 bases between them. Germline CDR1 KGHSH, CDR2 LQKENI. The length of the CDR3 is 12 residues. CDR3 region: CASSPTVYGYTF. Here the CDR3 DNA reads TGTGCCAGCTCACCGACAGTCTATGGCTACACCTTC.

The CDR3 sequence is CASSPSGGRDEQYF. The CDR3 nucleotides are TGTGCCAGCAGCCCTAGCGGGGGGCGCGACGAGCAGTACTTC. The V and J genes are TRBV27 and TRBJ2-7, with 11 positions matching TRBD2. V lost 6 bases and J lost 5; bases outside the gene matches: 6. This CDR3 spans 14 amino acids. Germline CDR1 is MNHEY and CDR2 is SMNVEV (reference sequence).

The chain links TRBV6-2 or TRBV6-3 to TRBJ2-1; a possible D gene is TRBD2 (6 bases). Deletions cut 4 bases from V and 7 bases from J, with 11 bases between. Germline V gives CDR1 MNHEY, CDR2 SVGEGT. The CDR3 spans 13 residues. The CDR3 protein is CASSSTSRNEQFF. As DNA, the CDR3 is TGTGCCAGCAGTTCAACTAGCAGGAATGAGCAGTTCTTC.

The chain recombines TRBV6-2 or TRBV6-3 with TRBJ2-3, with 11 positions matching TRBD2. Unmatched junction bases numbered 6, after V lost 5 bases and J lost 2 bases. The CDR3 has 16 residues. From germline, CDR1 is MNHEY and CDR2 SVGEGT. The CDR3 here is CASSILAGVPTDTQYF. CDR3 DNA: TGTGCCAGCAGTATACTAGCGGGAGTCCCCACAGATACGCAGTATTTT.

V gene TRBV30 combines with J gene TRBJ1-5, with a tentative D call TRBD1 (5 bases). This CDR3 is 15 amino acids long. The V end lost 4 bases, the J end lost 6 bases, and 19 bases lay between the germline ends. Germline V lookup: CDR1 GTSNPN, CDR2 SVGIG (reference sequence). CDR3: CAWTPWRGVGQPQHF. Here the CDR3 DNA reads TGTGCCTGGACTCCCTGGCGGGGGGTTGGTCAGCCCCAGCATTTT. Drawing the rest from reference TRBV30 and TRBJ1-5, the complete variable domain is SQTIHQWPATLVQPVGSPLSLECTVEGTSNPNLYWYRQAAGRGLQLLFYSVGIGQISSEVPQNLSASRPQDRQFILSSKKLLLSDSGFYLCAWTPWRGVGQPQHFGDGTRLSIL.

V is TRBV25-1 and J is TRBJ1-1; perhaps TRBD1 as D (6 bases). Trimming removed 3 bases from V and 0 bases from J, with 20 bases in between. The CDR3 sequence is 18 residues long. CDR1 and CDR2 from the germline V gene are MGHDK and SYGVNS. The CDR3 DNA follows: TGTGCCAGCAGTGATCCAAGGGAAGGGGGGCAACTGAACACTGAAGCTTTCTTT. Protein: CASSDPREGGQLNTEAFF.

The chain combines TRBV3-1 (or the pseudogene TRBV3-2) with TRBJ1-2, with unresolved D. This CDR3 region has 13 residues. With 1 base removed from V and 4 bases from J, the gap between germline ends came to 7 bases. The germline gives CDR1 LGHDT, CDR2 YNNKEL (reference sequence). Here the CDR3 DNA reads TGTGCCAGCAGCCAAGGAGCAGTCTATGGCTACACCTTC. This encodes CASSQGAVYGYTF.

CDR3 sequence (DNA): TGTGCCAGCAGTACAGGGGGTAATAGCAATCAGCCCCAGCATTTT. This translates into CASSTGGNSNQPQHF. This chain joins TRBV6-2 or TRBV6-3 and TRBJ1-5; 8 bases map to TRBD1. The CDR3 is 15 residues long. Germline CDR1 MNHEY, CDR2 SVGEGT. V trimming: 5 bases; J trimming: 0 bases; junction bases outside the gene matches: 3.

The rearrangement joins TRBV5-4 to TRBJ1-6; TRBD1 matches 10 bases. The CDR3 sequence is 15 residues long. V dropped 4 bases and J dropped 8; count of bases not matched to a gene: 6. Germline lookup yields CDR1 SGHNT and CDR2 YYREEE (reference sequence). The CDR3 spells CASSETGGAYSPLHF. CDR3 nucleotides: TGTGCCAGCAGCGAGACAGGGGGCGCGTATTCACCCCTCCACTTT.

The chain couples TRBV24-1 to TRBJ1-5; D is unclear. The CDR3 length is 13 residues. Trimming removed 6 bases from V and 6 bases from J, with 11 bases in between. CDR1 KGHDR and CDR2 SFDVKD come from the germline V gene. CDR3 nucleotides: TGTGCCACCAGTAGGGCGTTCGGTCAGCCCCAGCATTTT. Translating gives CATSRAFGQPQHF.

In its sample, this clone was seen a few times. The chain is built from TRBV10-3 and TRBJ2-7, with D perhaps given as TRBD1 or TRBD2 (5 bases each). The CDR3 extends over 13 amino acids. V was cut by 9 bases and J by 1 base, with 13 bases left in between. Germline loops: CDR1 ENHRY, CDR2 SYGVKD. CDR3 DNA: TGTGCCATGGGGCTTGGGGAGTCCTACGAGCAGTACTTC. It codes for CAMGLGESYEQYF.

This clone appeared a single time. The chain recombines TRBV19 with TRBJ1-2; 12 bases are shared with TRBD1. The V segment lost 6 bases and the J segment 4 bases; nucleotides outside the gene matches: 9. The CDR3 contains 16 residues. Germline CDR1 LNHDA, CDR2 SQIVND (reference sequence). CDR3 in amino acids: CASSRDRGRAPYGYTF. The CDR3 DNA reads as TGTGCCAGTAGCCGGGACAGGGGGCGAGCACCCTATGGCTACACCTTC.

The CDR3 loop reads CASSPGEGRETQYF. CDR3 DNA: TGCGCCAGCAGTCCCGGGGAGGGAAGAGAGACCCAGTACTTC. V gene TRBV5-1 combines with J gene TRBJ2-5; 7 bases are a match to TRBD2. The CDR3 spans 14 residues. V lost 5 bases and J lost 4; bases outside the gene matches: 8. The V gene's germline CDR1 is SGHRS and CDR2 YFSETQ.

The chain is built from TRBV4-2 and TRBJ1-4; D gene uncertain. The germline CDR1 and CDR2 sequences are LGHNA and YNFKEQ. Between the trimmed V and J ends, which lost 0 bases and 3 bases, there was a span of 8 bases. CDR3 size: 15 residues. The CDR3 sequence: CASSQEMLANEKLFF. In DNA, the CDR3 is TGTGCCAGCAGCCAAGAGATGCTGGCTAATGAAAAACTGTTTTTT.

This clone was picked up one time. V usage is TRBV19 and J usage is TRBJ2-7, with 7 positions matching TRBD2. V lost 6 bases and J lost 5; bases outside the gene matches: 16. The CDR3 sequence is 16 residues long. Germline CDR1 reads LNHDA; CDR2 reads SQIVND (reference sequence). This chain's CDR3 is CASRPRTGGVAHEQYF. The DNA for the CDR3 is TGTGCCAGTAGACCCCGCACGGGAGGAGTAGCCCACGAGCAGTACTTC. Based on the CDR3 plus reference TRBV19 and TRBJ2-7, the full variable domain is DGGITQSPKYLFRKEGQNVTLSCEQNLNHDAMYWYRQDPGQGLRLIYYSQIVNDFQKGDIAEGYSVSREKKESFPLTVTSAQKNPTAFYLCASRPRTGGVAHEQYFGPGTRLTVT.

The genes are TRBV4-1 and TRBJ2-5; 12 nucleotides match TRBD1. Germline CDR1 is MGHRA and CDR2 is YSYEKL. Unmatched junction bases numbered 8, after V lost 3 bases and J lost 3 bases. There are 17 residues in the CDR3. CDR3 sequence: CASSHRDRGPLKETQYF. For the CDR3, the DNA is TGCGCCAGCAGCCACCGGGACAGGGGGCCACTTAAAGAGACCCAGTACTTC.

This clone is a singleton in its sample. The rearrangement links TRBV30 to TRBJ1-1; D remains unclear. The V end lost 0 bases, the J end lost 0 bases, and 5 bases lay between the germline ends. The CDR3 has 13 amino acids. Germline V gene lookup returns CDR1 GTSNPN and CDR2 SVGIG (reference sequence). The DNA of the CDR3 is TGTGCCTGGAGTGTACACGTGAACACTGAAGCTTTCTTT. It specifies CAWSVHVNTEAFF.

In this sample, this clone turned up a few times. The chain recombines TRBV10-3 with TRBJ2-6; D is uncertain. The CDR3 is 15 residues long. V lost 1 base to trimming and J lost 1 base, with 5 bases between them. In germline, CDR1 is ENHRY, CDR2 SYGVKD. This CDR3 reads CAISELRSGANVLTF. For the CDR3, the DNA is TGTGCCATCAGTGAGTTGAGGTCTGGGGCCAACGTCCTGACTTTC.